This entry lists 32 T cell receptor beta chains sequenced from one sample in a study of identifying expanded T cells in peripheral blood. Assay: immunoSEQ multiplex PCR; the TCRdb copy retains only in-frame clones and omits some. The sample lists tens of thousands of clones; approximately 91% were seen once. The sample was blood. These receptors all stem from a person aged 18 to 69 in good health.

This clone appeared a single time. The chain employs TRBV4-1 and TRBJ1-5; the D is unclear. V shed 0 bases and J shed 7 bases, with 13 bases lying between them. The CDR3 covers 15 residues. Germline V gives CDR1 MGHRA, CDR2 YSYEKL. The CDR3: CASSQDGLSIQPQHF. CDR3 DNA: TGCGCCAGCAGCCAAGATGGACTGAGCATCCAGCCCCAGCATTTT.

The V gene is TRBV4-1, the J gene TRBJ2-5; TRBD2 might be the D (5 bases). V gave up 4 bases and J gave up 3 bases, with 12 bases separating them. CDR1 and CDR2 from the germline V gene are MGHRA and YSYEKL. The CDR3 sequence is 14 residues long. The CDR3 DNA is TGCGCCAGCAGCCTTGGAGGCCAGAAAGAGACCCAGTACTTC. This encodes CASSLGGQKETQYF.

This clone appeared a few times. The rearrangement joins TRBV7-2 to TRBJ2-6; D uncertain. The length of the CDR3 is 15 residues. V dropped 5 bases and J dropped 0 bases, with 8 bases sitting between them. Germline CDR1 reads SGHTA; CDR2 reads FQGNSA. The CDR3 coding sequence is TGTGCCAGCAGCCTCCACAGCTCTGGGGCCAACGTCCTGACTTTC. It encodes CASSLHSSGANVLTF.

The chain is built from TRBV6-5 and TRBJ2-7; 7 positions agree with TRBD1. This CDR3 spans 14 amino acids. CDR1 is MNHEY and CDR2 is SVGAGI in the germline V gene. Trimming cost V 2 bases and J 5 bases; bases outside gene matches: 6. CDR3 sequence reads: CASSYERQGHEQYF. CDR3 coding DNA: TGTGCCAGCAGTTACGAAAGACAGGGTCACGAGCAGTACTTC.

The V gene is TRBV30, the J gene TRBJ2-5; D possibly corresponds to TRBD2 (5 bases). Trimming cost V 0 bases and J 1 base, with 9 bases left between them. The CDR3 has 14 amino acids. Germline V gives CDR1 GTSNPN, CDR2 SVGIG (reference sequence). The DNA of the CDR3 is TGTGCCTGGAGTGTAATGGCGGGCCAAGAGACCCAGTACTTC. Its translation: CAWSVMAGQETQYF.

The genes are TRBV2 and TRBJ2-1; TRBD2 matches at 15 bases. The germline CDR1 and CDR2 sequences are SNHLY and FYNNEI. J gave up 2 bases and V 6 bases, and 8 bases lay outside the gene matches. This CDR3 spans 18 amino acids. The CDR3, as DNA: TGTGCCAGCAGAGGACTAGCGGGGGGGCTTCTAACCTACAATGAGCAGTTCTTC. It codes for CASRGLAGGLLTYNEQFF.

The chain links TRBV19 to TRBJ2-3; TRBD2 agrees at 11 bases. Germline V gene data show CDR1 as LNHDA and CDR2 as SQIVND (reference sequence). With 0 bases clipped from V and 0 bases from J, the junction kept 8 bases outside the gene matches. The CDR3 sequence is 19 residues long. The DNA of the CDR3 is TGTGCCAGTAGTATAGATGGGTCTAGCGGGAGGCCGAGCACAGATACGCAGTATTTT. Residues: CASSIDGSSGRPSTDTQYF.

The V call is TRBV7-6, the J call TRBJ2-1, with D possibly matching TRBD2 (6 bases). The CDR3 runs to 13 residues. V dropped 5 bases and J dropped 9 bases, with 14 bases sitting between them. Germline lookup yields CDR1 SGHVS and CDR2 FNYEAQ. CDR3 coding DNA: TGTGCCAGCAGCCCGCGGGGTCCGGGTGAGCAGTTCTTC. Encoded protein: CASSPRGPGEQFF.

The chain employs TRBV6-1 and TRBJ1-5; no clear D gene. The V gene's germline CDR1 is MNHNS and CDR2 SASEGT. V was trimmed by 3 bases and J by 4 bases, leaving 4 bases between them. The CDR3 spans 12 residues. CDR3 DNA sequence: TGTGCCAGCAGTGATGGAAATCAGCCCCAGCATTTT. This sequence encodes CASSDGNQPQHF.

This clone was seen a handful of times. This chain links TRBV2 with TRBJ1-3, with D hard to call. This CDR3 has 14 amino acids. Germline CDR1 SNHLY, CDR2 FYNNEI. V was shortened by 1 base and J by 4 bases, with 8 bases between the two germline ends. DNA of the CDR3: TGTGCCAGCAGTGAAGGGGCAGGAGGAAACACCATATATTTT. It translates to CASSEGAGGNTIYF.

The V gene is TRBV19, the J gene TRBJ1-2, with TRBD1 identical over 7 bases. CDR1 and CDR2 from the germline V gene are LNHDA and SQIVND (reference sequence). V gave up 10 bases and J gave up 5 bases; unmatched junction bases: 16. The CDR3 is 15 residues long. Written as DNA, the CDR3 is TGTGCCACCCAAAAGTGGGACAGCGATGGGTATGGCTACACCTTC. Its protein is CATQKWDSDGYGYTF.

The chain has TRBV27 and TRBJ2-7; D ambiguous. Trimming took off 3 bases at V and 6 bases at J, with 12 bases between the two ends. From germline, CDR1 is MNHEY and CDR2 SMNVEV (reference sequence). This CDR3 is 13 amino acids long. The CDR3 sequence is CASSFATTLEQYF. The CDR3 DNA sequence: TGTGCCAGCAGTTTCGCGACGACCCTCGAGCAGTACTTC.

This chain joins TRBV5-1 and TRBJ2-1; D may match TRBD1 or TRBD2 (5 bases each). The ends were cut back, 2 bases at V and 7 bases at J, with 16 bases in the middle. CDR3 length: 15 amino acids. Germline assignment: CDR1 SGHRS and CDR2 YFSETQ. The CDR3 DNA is TGCGCCAGCAGCTTAAGGGCTTGGGGGTGGAATGAGCAGTTCTTC. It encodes CASSLRAWGWNEQFF.

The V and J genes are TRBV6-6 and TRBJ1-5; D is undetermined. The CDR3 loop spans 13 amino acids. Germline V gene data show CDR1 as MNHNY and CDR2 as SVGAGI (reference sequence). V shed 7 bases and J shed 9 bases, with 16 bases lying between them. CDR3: CASNPYLAGPQHF. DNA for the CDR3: TGTGCCAGCAACCCGTATTTGGCGGGGCCCCAGCATTTT.

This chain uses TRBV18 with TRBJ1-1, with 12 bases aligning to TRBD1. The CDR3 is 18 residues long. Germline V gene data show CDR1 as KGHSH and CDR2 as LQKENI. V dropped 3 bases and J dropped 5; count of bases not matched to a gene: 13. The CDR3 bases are TGTGCCAGCTCACCCTCCCGGGACAGGGGGCCCCGAGGGACTGAAGCTTTCTTT. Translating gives CASSPSRDRGPRGTEAFF.

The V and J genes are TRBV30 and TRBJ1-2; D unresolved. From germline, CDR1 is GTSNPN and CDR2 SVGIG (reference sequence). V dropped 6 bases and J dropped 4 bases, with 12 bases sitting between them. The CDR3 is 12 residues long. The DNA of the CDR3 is TGTGCCTGCCAGCGGGTTACCTATGGCTACACCTTC. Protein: CACQRVTYGYTF.

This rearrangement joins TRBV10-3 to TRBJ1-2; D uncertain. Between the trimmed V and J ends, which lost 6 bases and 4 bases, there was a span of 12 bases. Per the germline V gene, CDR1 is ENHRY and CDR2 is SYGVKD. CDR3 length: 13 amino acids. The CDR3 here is CAISEGFSYGYTF. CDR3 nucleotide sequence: TGTGCCATCAGCGAGGGTTTCAGCTATGGCTACACCTTC.

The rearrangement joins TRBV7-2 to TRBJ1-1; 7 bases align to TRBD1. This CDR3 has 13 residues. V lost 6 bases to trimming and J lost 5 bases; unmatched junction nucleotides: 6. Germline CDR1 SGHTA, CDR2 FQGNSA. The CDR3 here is CASSSGQVTEAFF. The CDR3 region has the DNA TGTGCCAGCAGTTCCGGACAGGTTACTGAAGCTTTCTTT.

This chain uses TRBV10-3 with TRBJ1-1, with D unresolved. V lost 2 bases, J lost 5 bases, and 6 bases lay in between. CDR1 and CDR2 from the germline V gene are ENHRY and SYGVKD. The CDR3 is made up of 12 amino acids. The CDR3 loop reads CAISEGGTEAFF. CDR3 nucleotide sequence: TGTGCCATCAGTGAGGGAGGTACTGAAGCTTTCTTT.

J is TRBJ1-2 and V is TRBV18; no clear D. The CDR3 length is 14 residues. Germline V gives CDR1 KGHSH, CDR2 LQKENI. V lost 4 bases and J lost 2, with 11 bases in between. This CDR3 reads CASSRDTGNYGYTF. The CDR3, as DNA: TGTGCCAGCTCACGCGACACGGGGAACTATGGCTACACCTTC. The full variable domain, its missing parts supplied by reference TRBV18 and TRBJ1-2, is NAGVMQNPRHLVRRRGQEARLRCSPMKGHSHVYWYRQLPEEGLKFMVYLQKENIIDESGMPKERFSAEFPKEGPSILRIQQVVRGDSAAYFCASSRDTGNYGYTFGSGTRLTVV.

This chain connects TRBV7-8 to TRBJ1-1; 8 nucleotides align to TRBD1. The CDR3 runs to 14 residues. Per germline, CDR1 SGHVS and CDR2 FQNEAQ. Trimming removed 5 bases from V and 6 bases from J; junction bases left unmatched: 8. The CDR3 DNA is TGTGCCAGCAGCACCCCCGGACAGGGTTCTGAAGCTTTCTTT. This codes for CASSTPGQGSEAFF.

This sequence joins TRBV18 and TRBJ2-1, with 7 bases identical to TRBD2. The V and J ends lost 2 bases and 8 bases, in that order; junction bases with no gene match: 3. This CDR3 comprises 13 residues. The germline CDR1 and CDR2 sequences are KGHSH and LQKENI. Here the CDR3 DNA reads TGTGCCAGCTCACCAGGTGCGGGGGATGAGCAGTTCTTC. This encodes CASSPGAGDEQFF.

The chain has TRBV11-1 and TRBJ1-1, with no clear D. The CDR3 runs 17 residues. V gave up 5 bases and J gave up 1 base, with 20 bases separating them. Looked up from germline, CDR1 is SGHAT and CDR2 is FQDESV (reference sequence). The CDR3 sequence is CASSPQTPRHPNTEAFF. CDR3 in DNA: TGTGCCAGCAGCCCCCAGACTCCCCGACATCCGAACACTGAAGCTTTCTTT.

The CDR3 loop is CAWSVRGNTIYF. In DNA, the CDR3 is TGTGCCTGGAGTGTACGTGGAAACACCATATATTTT. The gene calls are TRBV30 and TRBJ1-3, with D hard to call. V dropped 0 bases and J dropped 3 bases, with 3 bases sitting between them. This CDR3 is 12 amino acids long. Per germline, CDR1 GTSNPN and CDR2 SVGIG (reference sequence). Complete variable domain (other parts from reference TRBV30 and TRBJ1-3): SQTIHQWPATLVQPVGSPLSLECTVEGTSNPNLYWYRQAAGRGLQLLFYSVGIGQISSEVPQNLSASRPQDRQFILSSKKLLLSDSGFYLCAWSVRGNTIYFGEGSWLTVV.

CDR3 amino acids: CASSPGGPMAQHF. CDR3 bases: TGTGCCAGCTCACCTGGGGGGCCCATGGCCCAGCATTTT. The chain uses TRBV18 and TRBJ1-5; perhaps TRBD1 as D (6 bases). Germline V gene sequence: CDR1 KGHSH, CDR2 LQKENI. V was trimmed by 3 bases and J by 11 bases, leaving 14 bases between them. This CDR3 is built from 13 residues.

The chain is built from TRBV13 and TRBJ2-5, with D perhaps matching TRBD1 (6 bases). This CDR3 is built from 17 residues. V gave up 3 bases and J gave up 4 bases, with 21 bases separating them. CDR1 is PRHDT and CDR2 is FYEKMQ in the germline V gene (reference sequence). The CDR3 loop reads CASSLFVETGIVETQYF. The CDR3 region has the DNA TGTGCCAGCAGCTTGTTCGTGGAGACAGGAATCGTAGAGACCCAGTACTTC.

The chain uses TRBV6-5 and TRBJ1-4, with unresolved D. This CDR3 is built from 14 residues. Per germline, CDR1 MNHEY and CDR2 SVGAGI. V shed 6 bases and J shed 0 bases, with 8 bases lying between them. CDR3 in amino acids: CASRGTATNEKLFF. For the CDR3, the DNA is TGTGCCAGCAGGGGTACTGCAACTAATGAAAAACTGTTTTTT.

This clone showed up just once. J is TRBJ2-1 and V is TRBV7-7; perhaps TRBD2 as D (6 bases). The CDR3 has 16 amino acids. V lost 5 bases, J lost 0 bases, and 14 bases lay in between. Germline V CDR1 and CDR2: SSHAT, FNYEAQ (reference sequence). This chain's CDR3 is CASSPTGTSSYNEQFF. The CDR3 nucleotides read TGTGCCAGCAGCCCAACTGGGACTTCCTCCTACAATGAGCAGTTCTTC.

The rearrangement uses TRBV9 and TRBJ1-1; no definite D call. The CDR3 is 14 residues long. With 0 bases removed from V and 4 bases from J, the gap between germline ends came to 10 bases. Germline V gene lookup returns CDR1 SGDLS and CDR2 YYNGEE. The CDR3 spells CASSVGVGGTEAFF. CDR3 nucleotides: TGTGCCAGCAGCGTAGGGGTAGGAGGCACTGAAGCTTTCTTT.

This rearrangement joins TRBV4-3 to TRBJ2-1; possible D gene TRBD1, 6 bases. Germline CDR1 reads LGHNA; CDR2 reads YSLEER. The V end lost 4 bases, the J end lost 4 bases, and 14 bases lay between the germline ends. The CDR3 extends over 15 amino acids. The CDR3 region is CASSPTKGTYNEQFF. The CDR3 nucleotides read TGCGCCAGCAGCCCGACGAAGGGGACATACAATGAGCAGTTCTTC.

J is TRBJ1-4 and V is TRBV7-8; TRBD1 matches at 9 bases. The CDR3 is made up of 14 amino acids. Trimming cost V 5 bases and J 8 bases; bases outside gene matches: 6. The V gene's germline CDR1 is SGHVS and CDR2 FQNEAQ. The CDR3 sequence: CASSPKTGGEKLFF. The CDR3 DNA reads TGTGCCAGCAGCCCCAAGACAGGGGGGGAAAAACTGTTTTTT.

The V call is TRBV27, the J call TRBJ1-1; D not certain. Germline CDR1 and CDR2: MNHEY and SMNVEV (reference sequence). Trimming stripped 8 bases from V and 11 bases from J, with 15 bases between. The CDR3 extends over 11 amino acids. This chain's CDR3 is CASLHGMNAFF. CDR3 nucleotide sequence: TGTGCCAGCCTACATGGGATGAATGCTTTCTTT.